Below, one TCR beta chain is given with its context. V was trimmed by 0 bases and J by 5 bases, leaving 5 bases between them. This CDR3 is 14 amino acids long. Per germline, CDR1 LGHNA and CDR2 YSLEER. This table comes from immunoSEQ multiplex PCR, and its TCRdb copy is limited to in-frame clones, with some not included. The table shows about 200,000 clones, with about 86% occurring only once. The data are from a study of T cell responses to AZD1222 COVID-19 vaccine. V and J are TRBV4-3 and TRBJ1-6, with D unclear. The origin of this receptor is an adult in good health. Sequences were derived from peripheral blood, sampled on day 0 of AZD1222 vaccination. For the CDR3, the DNA is TGCGCCAGCAGCCAAGATTTGGATAATTCACCCCTCCACTTT. Encoded protein: CASSQDLDNSPLHF.